The rows below give T cell receptor beta chains drawn from one sample of a study of blood T cell repertoires in COVID-19. Measured with immunoSEQ multiplex PCR; TCRdb has only the in-frame clones, and not every one. The table has approximately 200,000 clones, about 85% seen once. Sequencing input: peripheral blood. The receptors were gathered from a man aged 45-65 years who had recovered from COVID-19. Both conserved end residues are part of each CDR3. The D gene is left open where the match is weak. A clone size is listed for some rows: how often the clone was seen (once, few, many), or a class if it is expanded.

v_call	j_call	d_call	cdr3_length	clone_size	cdr3_aa
TRBV27	TRBJ2-1	TRBD2	14	-	CASSETSGRIEQFF
TRBV6-5	TRBJ1-5	TRBD1	12	few	CASSPGQGPQHF
TRBV5-1	TRBJ1-1	-	13	few	CASSLVVNTEAFF
TRBV18	TRBJ2-5	TRBD1	15	-	CASSPPGQAPRGQYF
TRBV21-1	TRBJ1-5	-	16	-	CASSNAPGPSNQPQHF
TRBV5-1	TRBJ2-5	TRBD1	15	-	CASSLARGQRETQYF
TRBV7-9	TRBJ2-1	-	13	-	CASSLPWRDSQFF
TRBV28	TRBJ1-4	-	13	-	CASTVMGQAKLFF
TRBV5-4	TRBJ2-5	-	16	once	CASSATPRQSEETQYF
TRBV5-4	TRBJ1-6	TRBD1	15	-	CASSSVGQGASPLHF
TRBV6-5	TRBJ1-5	-	14	-	CASTEVRGNQPQHF
TRBV6-5	TRBJ2-7	TRBD2	14	-	CASTSGSYSYEQYF
TRBV12-3/TRBV12-4	TRBJ1-3	-	13	few	CASSLTSEDTIYF
TRBV3-1/TRBV3-2	TRBJ2-7	TRBD1	15	-	CASSQEDRGGHEQYF
TRBV28	TRBJ1-2	-	15	-	CASSWGGQTNYGYTF
TRBV7-6	TRBJ2-1	TRBD2	13	-	CASSRIAGSEQFF
TRBV6-5	TRBJ2-1	-	14	-	CASPDYPPTSEQFF
TRBV5-1	TRBJ1-2	-	13	-	CASSLTQAGGYTF
TRBV10-1	TRBJ1-2	-	13	-	CASSGQTNYGYTF
TRBV28	TRBJ2-1	-	15	-	CASSSGQWSSNEQFF
TRBV14	TRBJ2-4	TRBD2	17	-	CASSPPGGGIAKNIQYF
TRBV2	TRBJ2-1	-	16	-	CASSEALSLAGNEQFF
TRBV19	TRBJ1-2	-	18	-	CASSIDRILQRGNYGYTF
TRBV24-1	TRBJ2-3	TRBD2	18	-	CATSDPGLAGGSTDTQYF
TRBV28	TRBJ2-7	-	15	-	CASSLTTFSPYEQYF
TRBV19	TRBJ1-5	-	14	-	CASIDSVGNQPQHF
TRBV7-9	TRBJ2-1	TRBD2	16	-	CASSPHRLAGGNEQFF
TRBV19	TRBJ2-7	TRBD2	13	-	CASSTSGAYEQYF
TRBV19	TRBJ1-1	TRBD1	15	-	CASSMGTGGRTEAFF
TRBV27	TRBJ1-2	-	18	-	CASSSRLLGVTSYDGYTF
TRBV23-1	TRBJ1-1	-	13	-	CAWGGVPNTEAFF
TRBV25-1	TRBJ1-1	-	15	few	CASSREGRMNTEAFF
TRBV18	TRBJ1-1	-	16	-	CASSPGITRVNTEAFF
TRBV5-1	TRBJ2-3	-	15	-	CASSLAGLSTDTQYF
TRBV28	TRBJ1-5	-	15	-	CASSLSGALNQPQHF
TRBV27	TRBJ2-7	TRBD1	15	-	CASSEAGTGLYEQYF
TRBV6-5	TRBJ1-5	-	13	-	CASSYGGAQPQHF
TRBV10-3	TRBJ1-2	TRBD1	16	-	CAISELGTGSNYGYTF
TRBV16	TRBJ2-1	-	14	-	CASSQSWADNEQFF
TRBV5-1	TRBJ2-1	-	16	-	CASSLALSSSYNEQFF
TRBV28	TRBJ2-5	TRBD2	14	few	CASVAAGGLETQYF
TRBV13	TRBJ2-3	-	12	-	CASSLMAGTQYF
TRBV5-1	TRBJ2-1	TRBD2	16	-	CASSLGSGRAGDEQFF
TRBV27	TRBJ1-4	-	14	few	CASRAGGRHEKLFF
TRBV11-2	TRBJ1-5	-	13	-	CASSSGSNQPQHF
TRBV18	TRBJ2-3	TRBD2	17	-	CASSPGLAGEGTDTQYF
TRBV19	TRBJ2-7	TRBD2	15	-	CASSTVTSGAYEQYF